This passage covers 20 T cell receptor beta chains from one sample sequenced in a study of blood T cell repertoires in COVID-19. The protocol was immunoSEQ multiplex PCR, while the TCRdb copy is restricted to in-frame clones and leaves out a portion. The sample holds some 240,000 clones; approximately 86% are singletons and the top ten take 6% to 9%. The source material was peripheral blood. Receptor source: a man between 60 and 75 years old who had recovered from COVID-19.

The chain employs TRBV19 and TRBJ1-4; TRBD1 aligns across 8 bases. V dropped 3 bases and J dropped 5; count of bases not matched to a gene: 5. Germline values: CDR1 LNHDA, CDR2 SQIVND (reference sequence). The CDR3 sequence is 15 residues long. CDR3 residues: CASSMGQAGNEKLFF. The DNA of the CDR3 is TGTGCCAGTAGTATGGGACAGGCTGGGAATGAAAAACTGTTTTTT.

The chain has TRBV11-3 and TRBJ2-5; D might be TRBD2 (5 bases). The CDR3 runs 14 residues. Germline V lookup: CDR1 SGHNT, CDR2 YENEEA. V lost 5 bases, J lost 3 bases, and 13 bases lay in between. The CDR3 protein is CASSRGSEKETQYF. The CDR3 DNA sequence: TGTGCCAGCAGCCGAGGGTCGGAAAAAGAGACCCAGTACTTC.

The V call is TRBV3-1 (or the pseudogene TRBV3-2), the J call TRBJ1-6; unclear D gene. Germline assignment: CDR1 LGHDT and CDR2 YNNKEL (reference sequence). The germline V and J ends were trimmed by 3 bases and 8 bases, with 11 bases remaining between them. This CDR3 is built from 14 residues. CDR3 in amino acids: CASSHSVSDSPLHF. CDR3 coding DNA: TGTGCCAGCAGCCACTCGGTCAGCGATTCACCCCTCCACTTT.

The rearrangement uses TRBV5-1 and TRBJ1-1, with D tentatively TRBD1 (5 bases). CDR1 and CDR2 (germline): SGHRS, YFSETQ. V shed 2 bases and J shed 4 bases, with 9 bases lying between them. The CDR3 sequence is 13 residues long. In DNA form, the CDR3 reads TGCGCCAGCAGCTTCGACGGGGGCACTGAAGCTTTCTTT. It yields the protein CASSFDGGTEAFF. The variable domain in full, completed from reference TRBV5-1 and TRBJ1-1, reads KAGVTQTPRYLIKTRGQQVTLSCSPISGHRSVSWYQQTPGQGLQFLFEYFSETQRNKGNFPGRFSGRQFSNSRSEMNVSTLELGDSALYLCASSFDGGTEAFFGQGTRLTVV.

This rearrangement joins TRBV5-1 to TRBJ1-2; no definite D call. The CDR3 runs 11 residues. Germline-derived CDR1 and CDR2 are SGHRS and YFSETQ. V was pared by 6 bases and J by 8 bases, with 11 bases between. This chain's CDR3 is CASKQSGGYTF. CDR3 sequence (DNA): TGCGCCAGCAAACAGTCTGGCGGCTACACCTTC.

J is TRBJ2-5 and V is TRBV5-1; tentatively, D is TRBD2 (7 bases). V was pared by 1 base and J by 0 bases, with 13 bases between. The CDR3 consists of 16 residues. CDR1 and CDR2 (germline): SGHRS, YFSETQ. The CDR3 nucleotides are TGCGCCAGCAGCTTGCGGGGGGCTATGTACCAAGAGACCCAGTACTTC. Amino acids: CASSLRGAMYQETQYF.

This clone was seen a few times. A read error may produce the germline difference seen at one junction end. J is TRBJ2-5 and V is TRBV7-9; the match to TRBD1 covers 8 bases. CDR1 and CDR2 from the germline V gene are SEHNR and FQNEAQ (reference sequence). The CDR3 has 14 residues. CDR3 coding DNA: TGTGCCAGCAGCCCGCAGGGGGCCCAAGGGACCCAGTACTTC. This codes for CASSPQGAQGTQYF.

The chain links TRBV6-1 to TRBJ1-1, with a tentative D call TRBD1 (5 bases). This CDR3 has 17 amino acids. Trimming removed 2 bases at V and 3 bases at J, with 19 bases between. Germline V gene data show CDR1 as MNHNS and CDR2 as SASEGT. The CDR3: CASSEKGIWEGDTEAFF. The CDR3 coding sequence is TGTGCCAGCAGTGAAAAGGGAATTTGGGAAGGGGACACTGAAGCTTTCTTT.

The CDR3, as DNA: TGTGCCAGCAGCTTAGATCGTCGAGGTGCAGAAAACATTCAGTACTTC. It encodes CASSLDRRGAENIQYF. The chain employs TRBV11-3 and TRBJ2-4, with D unclear. Per the germline V gene, CDR1 is SGHNT and CDR2 is YENEEA. The CDR3 is made up of 16 amino acids. The V and J ends lost 0 bases and 5 bases respectively, with 14 bases between them.

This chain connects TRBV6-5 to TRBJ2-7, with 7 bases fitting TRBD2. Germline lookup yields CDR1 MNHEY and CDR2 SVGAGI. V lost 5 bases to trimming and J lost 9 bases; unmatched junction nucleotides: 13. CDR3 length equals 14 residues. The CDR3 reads CASSKTSNVFGQYF. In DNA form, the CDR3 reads TGTGCCAGCAGTAAGACTAGCAACGTCTTCGGGCAGTACTTC.

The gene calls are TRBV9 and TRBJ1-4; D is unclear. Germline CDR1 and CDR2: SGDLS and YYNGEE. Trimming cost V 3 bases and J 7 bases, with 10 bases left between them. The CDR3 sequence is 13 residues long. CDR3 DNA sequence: TGTGCCAGCAGCGGATGGTTCGGTGAAAAACTGTTTTTT. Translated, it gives CASSGWFGEKLFF.

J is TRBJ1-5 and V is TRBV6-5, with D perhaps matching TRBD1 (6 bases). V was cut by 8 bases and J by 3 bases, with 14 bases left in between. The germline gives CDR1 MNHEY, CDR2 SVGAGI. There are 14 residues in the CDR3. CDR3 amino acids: CASGNRANNQPQHF. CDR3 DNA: TGTGCCAGCGGCAACAGGGCGAACAATCAGCCCCAGCATTTT.

The CDR3 region is CASMSGTRYNQPQHF. CDR3 DNA: TGTGCCAGTATGTCCGGGACACGGTACAATCAGCCCCAGCATTTT. This chain joins TRBV19 and TRBJ1-5; tentatively, D is TRBD1 (6 bases). The CDR3 sequence is 15 residues long. Trimming took 7 bases from V and 3 from J, leaving 16 bases between them. Germline V lookup: CDR1 LNHDA, CDR2 SQIVND (reference sequence).

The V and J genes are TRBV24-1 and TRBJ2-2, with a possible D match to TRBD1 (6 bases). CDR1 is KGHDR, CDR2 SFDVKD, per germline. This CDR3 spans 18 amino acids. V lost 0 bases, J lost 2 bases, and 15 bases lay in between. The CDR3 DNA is TGTGCCACCAGTGATTTGCTAGGGGGACGGATAAACACCGGGGAGCTGTTTTTT. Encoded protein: CATSDLLGGRINTGELFF.

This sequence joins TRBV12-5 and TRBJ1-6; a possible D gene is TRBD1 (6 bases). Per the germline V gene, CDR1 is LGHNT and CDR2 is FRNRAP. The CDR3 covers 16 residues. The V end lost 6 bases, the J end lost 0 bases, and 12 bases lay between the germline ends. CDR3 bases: TGTGCTAGTGGGAGGACAGAGAGCTCCTATAATTCACCCCTCCACTTT. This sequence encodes CASGRTESSYNSPLHF.

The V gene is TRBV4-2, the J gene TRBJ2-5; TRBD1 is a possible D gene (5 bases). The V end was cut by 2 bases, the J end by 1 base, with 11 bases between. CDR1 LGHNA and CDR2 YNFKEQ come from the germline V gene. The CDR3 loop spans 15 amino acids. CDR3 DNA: TGTGCCAGCAGCCAAATTGGGGCCACCCAAGAGACCCAGTACTTC. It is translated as CASSQIGATQETQYF.

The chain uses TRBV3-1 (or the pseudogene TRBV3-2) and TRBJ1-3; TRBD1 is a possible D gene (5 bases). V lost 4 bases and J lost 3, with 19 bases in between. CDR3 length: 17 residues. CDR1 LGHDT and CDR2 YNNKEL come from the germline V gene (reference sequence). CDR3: CASSPRGFYTFGNTIYF. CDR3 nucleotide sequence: TGTGCCAGCAGCCCCCGGGGGTTTTACACGTTTGGAAACACCATATATTTT.

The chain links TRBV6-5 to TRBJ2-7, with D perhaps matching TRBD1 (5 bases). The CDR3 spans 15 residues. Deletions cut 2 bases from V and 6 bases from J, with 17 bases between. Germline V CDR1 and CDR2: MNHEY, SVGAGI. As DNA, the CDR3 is TGTGCCAGCAGTTACCCAGGGTCTAGGAAGGGCGAGCAGTACTTC. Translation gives CASSYPGSRKGEQYF.

CDR3 residues: CASRDREYTEAFF. Written as DNA, the CDR3 is TGTGCCAGCAGGGACAGAGAATACACTGAAGCTTTCTTT. This sequence joins TRBV25-1 and TRBJ1-1, with a weak D call TRBD1 (6 bases). Germline-derived CDR1 and CDR2 are MGHDK and SYGVNS. V shed 6 bases and J shed 3 bases, with 11 bases lying between them. The length of the CDR3 is 13 residues.

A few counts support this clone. In nucleotides, the CDR3 is TGTGCCAGCAGTTCTACAGGGGACGAAGGCTACACCTTC. Its protein product is CASSSTGDEGYTF. The V call is TRBV27, the J call TRBJ1-2; the match to TRBD1 covers 7 bases. The CDR3 spans 13 residues. V was clipped by 4 bases and J by 8 bases; unmatched bases: 7. Germline lookup yields CDR1 MNHEY and CDR2 SMNVEV (reference sequence).